These 32 T cell receptor beta chains share one sample of origin, sequenced in a study of blood T cell repertoires in COVID-19. Sequenced by immunoSEQ multiplex PCR; TCRdb stores in-frame clones only, minus some. This sample carries around 100,000 clones, about nine tenths of them seen once, and the ten largest clones take over 5%. Material for sequencing was peripheral blood. The receptors originated from a man aged 55 to 69 with COVID-19, enrolled during active disease.

Here the CDR3 reads CASSSREDTEAFF. For the CDR3, the DNA is TGCGCCAGCAGCTCCCGTGAGGACACTGAAGCTTTCTTT. This sequence joins TRBV5-1 and TRBJ1-1; the D is unclear. The germline gives CDR1 SGHRS, CDR2 YFSETQ. V dropped 3 bases and J dropped 3 bases, with 9 bases sitting between them. CDR3 length: 13 amino acids.

The chain has TRBV24-1 and TRBJ2-3; 7 bases agree with TRBD2. The CDR3 totals 14 residues. Germline CDR1 KGHDR, CDR2 SFDVKD. Germline trimming cut 7 bases from V and 1 base from J; bases unmatched to any gene: 4. CDR3 residues: CATSPRGGTDTQYF. The DNA of the CDR3 is TGTGCCACCAGCCCCCGGGGGGGCACAGATACGCAGTATTTT.

This clone has a handful of counts. V usage is TRBV19 and J usage is TRBJ2-7; 8 nucleotides agree with TRBD2. J lost 0 bases, V lost 5 bases, and 3 bases had no gene match. In germline, CDR1 is LNHDA, CDR2 SQIVND (reference sequence). CDR3 length equals 14 residues. The CDR3 sequence is CASSPGLVSYEQYF. The CDR3 DNA is TGTGCCAGTAGTCCGGGACTAGTCTCCTACGAGCAGTACTTC.

The chain couples TRBV5-6 to TRBJ2-1; D unclear. The CDR3 totals 11 residues. Germline lookup yields CDR1 SGHDT and CDR2 YYEEEE. Trimming left V 1 base short and J 9 bases short, with 5 bases between. The CDR3 loop is CASSLSGEQFF. Here the CDR3 DNA reads TGTGCCAGCAGCTTGTCCGGTGAGCAGTTCTTC.

The CDR3 reads CASSQGRGGNQPQHF. In DNA form, the CDR3 reads TGTGCCAGCAGCCAAGGACGGGGGGGGAATCAGCCCCAGCATTTT. This rearrangement joins TRBV3-1 (or the pseudogene TRBV3-2) to TRBJ1-5; a possible D gene is TRBD1 (5 bases). Deletions cut 1 base from V and 4 bases from J, with 11 bases between. CDR3 length: 15 residues. Per the germline V gene, CDR1 is LGHDT and CDR2 is YNNKEL (reference sequence).

V is TRBV7-6 and J is TRBJ2-3; 12 bases agree with TRBD2. The V segment lost 4 bases and the J segment 5 bases; nucleotides outside the gene matches: 7. CDR3 length: 16 residues. CDR1 and CDR2 (germline): SGHVS, FNYEAQ. The CDR3 region has the DNA TGTGCCAGCAGCTCTCGACTAGCGGGGGAGCGAGATACGCAGTATTTT. Protein product: CASSSRLAGERDTQYF.

The genes are TRBV19 and TRBJ1-2; 7 bases are a match to TRBD1. CDR3 length: 15 residues. J was trimmed by 1 base and V by 6 bases; bases with no gene match: 8. Germline V gives CDR1 LNHDA, CDR2 SQIVND (reference sequence). In nucleotides, the CDR3 is TGTGCCAGTAGCGAGGACAGGACGCTTAACTATGGCTACACCTTC. It specifies CASSEDRTLNYGYTF.

The V call is TRBV7-9, the J call TRBJ1-1; D is unclear. The V gene's germline CDR1 is SEHNR and CDR2 FQNEAQ (reference sequence). This CDR3 region has 12 residues. The germline V and J ends were trimmed by 5 bases and 11 bases, with 15 bases remaining between them. For the CDR3, the DNA is TGTGCCAGCAGCCCGTCTAACCTCGGGGCTTTCTTT. It is translated as CASSPSNLGAFF.

This clone was counted a few times. The chain links TRBV2 to TRBJ2-7; TRBD2 matches at 11 bases. Germline-derived CDR1 and CDR2 are SNHLY and FYNNEI. The CDR3 extends over 15 amino acids. V was clipped by 6 bases and J by 3 bases; unmatched bases: 7. CDR3 in amino acids: CASRRLAGTLYEQYF. The CDR3 region has the DNA TGTGCCAGCAGAAGACTAGCGGGGACCCTCTACGAGCAGTACTTC.

This chain uses TRBV25-1 with TRBJ2-3; possible D gene TRBD2, 6 bases. V lost 0 bases to trimming and J lost 3 bases, with 13 bases between them. The V gene's germline CDR1 is MGHDK and CDR2 SYGVNS. The CDR3 contains 16 residues. The chain's CDR3 is CASSEYGGAQTDTQYF. The CDR3 DNA sequence: TGTGCCAGCAGTGAATACGGAGGGGCCCAAACAGATACGCAGTATTTT.

The chain carries TRBV10-3 and TRBJ2-1; 16 positions agree with TRBD2. This CDR3 region has 15 residues. V dropped 10 bases and J dropped 8; count of bases not matched to a gene: 8. Germline V gene sequence: CDR1 ENHRY, CDR2 SYGVKD. Here the CDR3 reads CATIGTSGRADEQFF. CDR3 sequence (DNA): TGTGCCACAATCGGGACTAGCGGGAGGGCCGATGAGCAGTTCTTC.

The chain has TRBV27 and TRBJ1-1; D is undetermined. The germline gives CDR1 MNHEY, CDR2 SMNVEV (reference sequence). Trimming removed 3 bases from V and 3 bases from J, with 5 bases in between. This CDR3 spans 12 amino acids. DNA for the CDR3: TGTGCCAGCAGTTTTAGTTACACTGAAGCTTTCTTT. Residues: CASSFSYTEAFF.

This chain connects TRBV6-1 to TRBJ1-2; a weak D match, TRBD1 (6 bases). Germline CDR1 reads MNHNS; CDR2 reads SASEGT. This CDR3 has 14 residues. V lost 3 bases, J lost 2 bases, and 10 bases lay in between. In DNA form, the CDR3 reads TGTGCCAGCAGTGAGGGGGGGACAAACTATGGCTACACCTTC. This gives the protein CASSEGGTNYGYTF.

CDR3 coding DNA: TGTGCCAGCAGGGTACAGGGTATGAACACCGGGGAGCTGTTTTTT. This sequence encodes CASRVQGMNTGELFF. This chain connects TRBV2 to TRBJ2-2; tentatively, D is TRBD1 (6 bases). CDR3 length: 15 residues. V gave up 6 bases and J gave up 1 base, with 12 bases separating them. The germline V gene encodes CDR1 SNHLY and CDR2 FYNNEI.

The rearrangement joins TRBV6-4 to TRBJ2-2, with TRBD2 matching over 16 bases. The J segment lost 0 bases and the V segment lost 6 bases, leaving 4 bases of the junction unmatched. Germline CDR1 reads MRHNA; CDR2 reads SNTAGT. The CDR3 consists of 18 residues. CDR3 DNA: TGTGCCAGCAGACCCGGGACTAGCGGGAGGGCGAACACCGGGGAGCTGTTTTTT. Protein: CASRPGTSGRANTGELFF.

This clone was counted once. J is TRBJ2-5 and V is TRBV9, with TRBD1 identical over 8 bases. Per the germline V gene, CDR1 is SGDLS and CDR2 is YYNGEE. The V gene end was trimmed by 0 bases and the J gene end by 5 bases; junction bases not matched to a gene: 6. The CDR3 contains 15 residues. The CDR3 is CASSVVTGGWETQYF. For the CDR3, the DNA is TGTGCCAGCAGCGTAGTAACAGGGGGTTGGGAGACCCAGTACTTC. The complete variable domain, with remaining parts taken from reference TRBV9 and TRBJ2-5, reads DSGVTQTPKHLITATGQRVTLRCSPRSGDLSVYWYQQSLDQGLQFLIQYYNGEERAKGNILERFSAQQFPDLHSELNLSSLELGDSALYFCASSVVTGGWETQYFGPGTRLLVL.

This chain links TRBV6-5 with TRBJ1-5, with D hard to call. Germline loops: CDR1 MNHEY, CDR2 SVGAGI. Trimming left V 5 bases short and J 7 bases short, with 18 bases between. The CDR3 has 15 residues. The CDR3 DNA follows: TGTGCCAGCAGTCCGAAGGAGGAACCCTCACAGCCCCAGCATTTT. This codes for CASSPKEEPSQPQHF.

The V gene is TRBV7-8, the J gene TRBJ2-2, with D possibly TRBD1 on 6 matching bases. Germline lookup yields CDR1 SGHVS and CDR2 FQNEAQ. Trimming took 2 bases from V and 2 from J, leaving 9 bases between them. The CDR3 is made up of 15 amino acids. In nucleotides, the CDR3 is TGTGCCAGCAGCTTACCGGGACACAACACCGGGGAGCTGTTTTTT. Its protein is CASSLPGHNTGELFF.

The V and J genes are TRBV5-1 and TRBJ1-4, with D hard to call. CDR3 length: 14 amino acids. Deletions cut 3 bases from V and 4 bases from J, with 10 bases between. CDR1 is SGHRS and CDR2 is YFSETQ in the germline V gene. The CDR3 reads CASSSGWFNEKLFF. As DNA, the CDR3 is TGCGCCAGCAGCTCGGGGTGGTTTAATGAAAAACTGTTTTTT.

The chain combines TRBV9 with TRBJ1-3; D not certain. Trimming cost V 3 bases and J 1 base, with 8 bases left between them. Germline CDR1 reads SGDLS; CDR2 reads YYNGEE. There are 14 residues in the CDR3. CDR3 sequence: CASSDPGSGNTIYF. CDR3 DNA sequence: TGTGCCAGCAGCGACCCGGGGTCTGGAAACACCATATATTTT.

This clone was found once. The CDR3 loop reads CASSAEDSPLHF. The CDR3 region has the DNA TGCGCCAGCAGCGCAGAAGATTCACCCCTCCACTTT. The gene calls are TRBV5-1 and TRBJ1-6; D gene ambiguous. The germline V gene has CDR1 SGHRS and CDR2 YFSETQ. Trimming took 4 bases from V and 8 from J, leaving 7 bases between them. CDR3 size: 12 residues.

The CDR3: CASSLGGGGQPQHF. CDR3 nucleotide sequence: TGTGCCAGCAGCTTAGGCGGGGGAGGTCAGCCCCAGCATTTT. This chain links TRBV7-9 with TRBJ1-5; tentatively, D is TRBD1 (5 bases). From germline, CDR1 is SEHNR and CDR2 FQNEAQ (reference sequence). This CDR3 comprises 14 residues. Trimming removed 1 base from V and 6 bases from J, with 10 bases in between.

The chain couples TRBV5-1 to TRBJ1-3; weak D call: TRBD1 (6 bases). CDR3 length: 14 amino acids. CDR1 is SGHRS, CDR2 YFSETQ, per germline. The germline V and J ends were trimmed by 4 bases and 0 bases, with 8 bases remaining between them. The CDR3 coding sequence is TGCGCCAGCAGCGGACAGCTCTCTGGAAACACCATATATTTT. Amino acids: CASSGQLSGNTIYF.

The chain joins TRBV9 to TRBJ2-1; 9 positions agree with TRBD1. The CDR3 runs 15 residues. Germline loops: CDR1 SGDLS, CDR2 YYNGEE. Trimming at V came to 2 bases and at J to 6 bases, leaving 6 bases not matched to a gene. The CDR3 reads CASSVYTGGLNEQFF. CDR3 nucleotides: TGTGCCAGCAGCGTTTATACAGGGGGCCTCAATGAGCAGTTCTTC.

The chain is built from TRBV4-2 and TRBJ2-1; 8 bases map to TRBD2. Germline V gives CDR1 LGHNA, CDR2 YNFKEQ. The CDR3 length is 16 residues. V lost 1 base and J lost 4; bases outside the gene matches: 6. In DNA form, the CDR3 reads TGTGCCAGCAGCCAAGGGCCCCCGGGAGGGTACAATGAGCAGTTCTTC. Protein: CASSQGPPGGYNEQFF.

The chain carries TRBV24-1 and TRBJ1-1; the D is unclear. V lost 3 bases and J lost 0, with 4 bases in between. The CDR3 is 13 residues long. Germline assignment: CDR1 KGHDR and CDR2 SFDVKD. The CDR3 nucleotides read TGTGCCACCAGTGATGACATGAACACTGAAGCTTTCTTT. Amino acids: CATSDDMNTEAFF.

The chain employs TRBV6-5 and TRBJ1-6; D remains ambiguous. The V end lost 7 bases, the J end lost 10 bases, and 11 bases lay between the germline ends. Germline V gene data show CDR1 as MNHEY and CDR2 as SVGAGI. This CDR3 comprises 12 residues. The CDR3 coding sequence is TGTGCCAGCATAAGTCTGACATCACCCCTCCACTTT. Residues: CASISLTSPLHF.

The rearrangement uses TRBV5-4 and TRBJ2-1; 7 nucleotides line up with TRBD1. V dropped 4 bases and J dropped 4; count of bases not matched to a gene: 2. Germline values: CDR1 SGHNT, CDR2 YYREEE (reference sequence). The CDR3 covers 13 residues. CDR3 bases: TGTGCCAGCAGCCTGACAGGGTACAATGAGCAGTTCTTC. Its translation: CASSLTGYNEQFF.

The rearrangement links TRBV5-1 to TRBJ2-3, with 9 bases aligning to TRBD2. CDR3 length: 16 amino acids. V lost 2 bases and J lost 3; bases outside the gene matches: 7. CDR1 is SGHRS, CDR2 YFSETQ, per germline. CDR3 loop: CASSFLAGVRTDTQYF. CDR3 coding DNA: TGCGCCAGCAGCTTCTTAGCGGGAGTAAGAACAGATACGCAGTATTTT.

The chain couples TRBV9 to TRBJ2-1, with 12 nucleotides matching TRBD2. With V trimmed by 4 bases and J by 4 bases, 3 bases remained unmatched. Germline CDR1 is SGDLS and CDR2 is YYNGEE. There are 15 residues in the CDR3. The CDR3 reads CASSILAGGYNEQFF. In DNA, the CDR3 is TGTGCCAGCAGCATCCTAGCGGGAGGGTACAATGAGCAGTTCTTC.

The chain uses TRBV19 and TRBJ1-5; 8 bases line up with TRBD1. Germline CDR1 and CDR2: LNHDA and SQIVND (reference sequence). This CDR3 is 14 amino acids long. The V segment lost 6 bases and the J segment 6 bases; nucleotides outside the gene matches: 7. CDR3 residues: CASRSGQGFQPQHF. Here the CDR3 DNA reads TGTGCCAGTAGGTCCGGACAGGGTTTTCAGCCCCAGCATTTT.

The rearrangement links TRBV10-1 to TRBJ1-4, with D unclear. The CDR3 contains 14 residues. Between the trimmed V and J ends, which lost 2 bases and 0 bases, there was a span of 4 bases. Germline V gene data show CDR1 as WNHNN and CDR2 as SYGVQD (reference sequence). CDR3 sequence (DNA): TGCGCCAGCAGTGAGGGGCCAACTAATGAAAAACTGTTTTTT. As protein: CASSEGPTNEKLFF.